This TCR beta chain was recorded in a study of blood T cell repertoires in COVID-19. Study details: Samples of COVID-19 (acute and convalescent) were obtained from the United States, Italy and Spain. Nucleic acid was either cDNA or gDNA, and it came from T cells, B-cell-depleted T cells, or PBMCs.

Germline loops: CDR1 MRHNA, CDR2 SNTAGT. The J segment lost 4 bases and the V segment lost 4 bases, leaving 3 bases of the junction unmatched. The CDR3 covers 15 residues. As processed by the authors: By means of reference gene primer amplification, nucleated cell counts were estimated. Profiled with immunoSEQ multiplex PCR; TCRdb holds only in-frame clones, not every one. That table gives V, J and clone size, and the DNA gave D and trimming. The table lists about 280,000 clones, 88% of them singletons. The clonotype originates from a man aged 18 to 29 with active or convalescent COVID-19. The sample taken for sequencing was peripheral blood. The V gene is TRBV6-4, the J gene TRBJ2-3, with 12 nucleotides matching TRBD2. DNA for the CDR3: TGTGCCAGCAGTGCCCTAGCGGGGGGGCCAGATACGCAGTATTTT. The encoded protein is CASSALAGGPDTQYF.